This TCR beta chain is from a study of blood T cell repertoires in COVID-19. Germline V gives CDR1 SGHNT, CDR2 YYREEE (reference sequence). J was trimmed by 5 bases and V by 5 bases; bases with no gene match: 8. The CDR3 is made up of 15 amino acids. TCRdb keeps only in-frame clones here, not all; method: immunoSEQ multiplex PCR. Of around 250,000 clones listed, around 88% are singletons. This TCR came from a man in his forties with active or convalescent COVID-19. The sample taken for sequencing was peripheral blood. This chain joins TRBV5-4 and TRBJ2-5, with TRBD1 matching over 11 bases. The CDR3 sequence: CASRQGQGAVETQYF. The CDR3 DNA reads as TGTGCCAGCAGACAAGGACAGGGGGCGGTTGAGACCCAGTACTTC.